A single sample gave rise to the 17 T cell receptor beta chains below, sequenced in a study of identical twins. TCRdb processed the 5' RACE reads anew with MiXCR; each CDR3 protein has one entry. The sample lists more than 1.5 million distinct CDR3 sequences, 25% to 35% occurring once. Sequenced material: cord blood. These receptors all stem from a newborn girl in good health.

This chain connects TRBV27 to TRBJ2-1; perhaps TRBD2 as D (7 bases). The germline V and J ends were trimmed by 2 bases and 5 bases, with 16 bases remaining between them. This CDR3 contains 16 residues. The germline gives CDR1 MNHEY, CDR2 SMNVEV (reference sequence). CDR3 in DNA: TGTGCCAGCAGTTTAACGGGGGGCCCTCGGGACAATGAGCAGTTCTTC. Translation gives CASSLTGGPRDNEQFF.

In this sample, this clonotype turned up many times. The V gene is TRBV20-1, the J gene TRBJ1-2; unclear D gene. V lost 3 bases and J lost 8, with 4 bases in between. CDR1 is DFQATT and CDR2 is SNEGSKA in the germline V gene (reference sequence). The CDR3 length is 9 residues. DNA of the CDR3: TGCAGTGCTAGGAGAGGCTACACCTTC. Its translation is CSARRGYTF.

As for this clonotype: A junction end diverges from the germline sequence, so it may reflect a read error. The chain couples TRBV30 to TRBJ2-7, with 7 nucleotides matching TRBD1. CDR1 is GTSNPN and CDR2 is SVGIG in the germline V gene (reference sequence). The CDR3 has 15 residues. The CDR3 DNA reads TGTGCCTGGACGAAGGGTGGTACAGGGGATCGCGAGCTGTACTTC. It translates to CAWTKGGTGDRELYF. The full variable domain, completed using reference TRBV30 and TRBJ2-7, is SQTIHQWPATLVQPVGSPLSLECTVEGTSNPNLYWYRQAAGRGLQLLFYSVGIGQISSEVPQNLSASRPQDRQFILSSKKLLLSDSGFYLCAWTKGGTGDRELYFGPGTRLTVT.

This chain connects TRBV10-3 to TRBJ1-3; the D is unclear. CDR1 is ENHRY and CDR2 is SYGVKD in the germline V gene. CDR3 size: 13 residues. Trimming shortened V by 0 bases and J by 5 bases, and 5 bases separated the two germline ends. The DNA for the CDR3 is TGTGCCATCAGTGAGTCGGGTAGAAACACCATATATTTT. Encoded protein: CAISESGRNTIYF.

This clonotype was detected many times. The chain recombines TRBV6-1 with TRBJ1-5; D gene uncertain. Trimming took off 3 bases at V and 1 base at J, with 4 bases between the two ends. Germline V lookup: CDR1 MNHNS, CDR2 SASEGT. The CDR3 extends over 13 amino acids. The CDR3 DNA reads as TGTGCCAGCAGTGAGGGGAGCAATCAGCCCCAGCATTTT. It specifies CASSEGSNQPQHF.

CDR3: CASSPQRRSGNEQYF. CDR3 nucleotide sequence: TGTGCCAGCTCACCACAAAGGAGGTCAGGGAACGAGCAGTACTTC. The J gene is TRBJ2-5, the V gene TRBV18; perhaps D is TRBD1 or TRBD2 (5 bases each). The J call may not be correct, given that the DNA end is closer to TRBJ2-7. This CDR3 is built from 15 residues. Germline-derived CDR1 and CDR2 are KGHSH and LQKENI.

This clonotype was counted at least ten times. The rearrangement links TRBV4-1 to TRBJ2-7, with a weak D call TRBD2 (6 bases). Germline CDR1 and CDR2: MGHRA and YSYEKL. Trimming stripped 4 bases from V and 4 bases from J, with 14 bases between. The CDR3 covers 14 residues. The CDR3 is CASSRPGRSYEQYF. CDR3 nucleotide sequence: TGCGCCAGCAGCCGACCCGGGAGATCATACGAGCAGTACTTC.

This clonotype has a handful of counts. The CDR3 DNA sequence: TGTGCCAGCAGTCTGACACAGGGAGCTCAGTTCTTC. Amino acid sequence: CASSLTQGAQFF. J is TRBJ2-1 and V is TRBV6-1; D may be TRBD1 (6 bases). The CDR3 extends over 12 amino acids. Germline V lookup: CDR1 MNHNS, CDR2 SASEGT. Trimming pared 5 bases from V and 13 bases from J, leaving 15 bases between.

The CDR3 sequence is CASSLQGFGTDTQYF. The CDR3 DNA reads as TGTGCCAGCAGTCTACAGGGGTTCGGCACAGATACGCAGTATTTT. V is TRBV27 and J is TRBJ2-3, with 7 bases identical to TRBD1. J lost 1 base, V lost 5 bases, and 6 bases had no gene match. Germline V gene lookup returns CDR1 MNHEY and CDR2 SMNVEV (reference sequence). The CDR3 covers 15 residues.

The chain uses TRBV29-1 and TRBJ1-1; TRBD1 might be the D (5 bases). This CDR3 comprises 13 residues. V dropped 2 bases and J dropped 5 bases, with 12 bases sitting between them. Germline V gene lookup returns CDR1 SQVTM and CDR2 ANQGSEA. CDR3 amino acids: CSVERGAGTEAFF. The CDR3, as DNA: TGCAGCGTTGAACGTGGGGCGGGGACTGAAGCTTTCTTT.

Comments on this clonotype: A read error may explain this, as a much larger clone is one base away. V gene TRBV21-1 combines with J gene TRBJ2-3. TRBV21-1 is listed as a pseudogene. The CDR3 sequence is 13 residues long. The CDR3 reads CASSKGNTDTQYF. The CDR3 nucleotides read TGTGCCAGCAGCAAAGGGAACACAGATACGCAGTATTTT.

The rearrangement links TRBV4-1 to TRBJ1-4; tentative D call: TRBD1 (5 bases). Germline V gene data show CDR1 as MGHRA and CDR2 as YSYEKL. The CDR3 is 17 residues long. V was pared by 3 bases and J by 7 bases, with 21 bases between. The CDR3 nucleotides are TGCGCCAGCAGCCACGCGGCCCGTGGGGCCGAACTTGAAAAACTGTTTTTT. It is translated as CASSHAARGAELEKLFF.

The chain couples TRBV5-1 to TRBJ1-1; D possibly corresponds to TRBD1 (6 bases). V was cut by 4 bases and J by 0 bases, with 13 bases left in between. The V gene's germline CDR1 is SGHRS and CDR2 YFSETQ. The CDR3 sequence is 15 residues long. CDR3 sequence (DNA): TGCGCCAGCAGCACGGGGACAAGCATGAACACTGAAGCTTTCTTT. Encoded protein: CASSTGTSMNTEAFF.

The gene calls are TRBV5-5 and TRBJ1-6, with no clear D. CDR1 and CDR2 (germline): SGHKS, YYEKEE (reference sequence). CDR3 size: 16 residues. The V and J ends lost 4 bases and 9 bases respectively, with 20 bases between them. The CDR3: CASSNGPAIGISPLHF. The DNA of the CDR3 is TGTGCCAGCAGCAATGGACCCGCTATAGGGATTTCACCCCTCCACTTT.

This chain uses TRBV28 with TRBJ2-7, with 7 bases aligning to TRBD2. CDR3 length: 15 residues. The V gene end was trimmed by 2 bases and the J gene end by 7 bases; junction bases not matched to a gene: 11. Germline-derived CDR1 and CDR2 are MDHEN and SYDVKM. CDR3 in amino acids: CASSLRAGPGREQYF. The CDR3 DNA reads TGTGCCAGCAGTTTAAGAGCGGGACCGGGTCGGGAGCAGTACTTC. Variable domain in full (rest from reference TRBV28 and TRBJ2-7): DVKVTQSSRYLVKRTGEKVFLECVQDMDHENMFWYRQDPGLGLRLIYFSYDVKMKEKGDIPEGYSVSREKKERFSLILESASTNQTSMYLCASSLRAGPGREQYFGPGTRLTVT.

The V and J genes are TRBV5-1 and TRBJ2-5; perhaps D is TRBD1 or TRBD2 (5 bases each). CDR1 and CDR2 (germline): SGHRS, YFSETQ. The length of the CDR3 is 14 residues. The V end lost 3 bases, the J end lost 11 bases, and 20 bases lay between the germline ends. In DNA form, the CDR3 reads TGCGCCAGCAGCTCCGGGGACGTCATAAATGAGCAGTACTTC. This sequence encodes CASSSGDVINEQYF.

The V gene is TRBV4-1, the J gene TRBJ1-1, with TRBD1 as a possible D gene (5 bases). The CDR3 spans 15 residues. The germline CDR1 and CDR2 sequences are MGHRA and YSYEKL. The V gene lost 2 bases and the J gene lost 5 bases, with 15 bases spanning the gap. The CDR3 sequence: CASSQYSGGRTEAFF. The DNA of the CDR3 is TGCGCCAGCAGCCAATACTCGGGGGGTCGGACTGAAGCTTTCTTT.